This TCR beta chain was identified during a study of blood T cell repertoires in COVID-19. Study-wide background: T cells, B-cell-depleted T cells, or PBMCs provided the cDNA or gDNA that served as material.

In the source study's methods: Amplification of reference gene primers was used by the study to estimate nucleated cell counts. The data were produced by immunoSEQ multiplex PCR, yet TCRdb's version contains in-frame clones alone and is incomplete. V and J calls and clone size are given by that table; D and trimming were obtained from the DNA. This table has about 270,000 clones, around 86% appearing once. V was shortened by 1 base and J by 4 bases, with 8 bases between the two germline ends. The V gene's germline CDR1 is LGHNA and CDR2 YNFKEQ. The CDR3 has 13 residues. This receptor was obtained from a man aged 35 to 55 who had recovered from COVID-19. The sample comprised peripheral blood. The chain combines TRBV4-2 with TRBJ2-7; D call uncertain. CDR3 sequence: CASSQGLLYEQYF. The CDR3 DNA sequence: TGTGCCAGCAGCCAAGGACTCTTATACGAGCAGTACTTC.